The 5 T cell receptor beta chains given below trace back to one sample, sequenced in a study of T cell changes during pregnancy in multiple sclerosis. Assay used: immunoSEQ multiplex PCR; TCRdb lists only in-frame clones, some missing. This table has roughly 70,000 clones, 88% appearing once. Sequenced material: peripheral blood, taken before pregnancy. Every receptor here comes from a female donor with multiple sclerosis, enrolled in a pregnancy study.

This clone has just one count. This chain connects TRBV2 to TRBJ2-7, with TRBD2 matching over 9 bases. From germline, CDR1 is SNHLY and CDR2 FYNNEI. The CDR3 is 16 residues long. J was trimmed by 0 bases and V by 10 bases; bases with no gene match: 13. The CDR3 DNA reads TGTGCCACCTCGAGCGTTAGCGGGAGATACTCCTACGAGCAGTACTTC. It yields the protein CATSSVSGRYSYEQYF.

The genes are TRBV7-6 and TRBJ2-1; D perhaps matches TRBD1 (5 bases). Trimming removed 1 base from V and 9 bases from J, with 10 bases in between. Per the germline V gene, CDR1 is SGHVS and CDR2 is FNYEAQ. The CDR3 sequence is 13 residues long. CDR3 DNA sequence: TGTGCCAGCAGCTTAGTTGGGGCCCGTGAGCAGTTCTTC. Encoded protein: CASSLVGAREQFF.

This chain connects TRBV5-1 to TRBJ1-1; 9 bases agree with TRBD1. The V gene end was trimmed by 3 bases and the J gene end by 3 bases; junction bases not matched to a gene: 24. CDR1 is SGHRS and CDR2 is YFSETQ in the germline V gene. CDR3 length: 21 amino acids. CDR3 DNA sequence: TGCGCCAGCAGCTCCCGCCGAGGGGACAGGGTAAACCTCCGTGGGGACACTGAAGCTTTCTTT. It encodes CASSSRRGDRVNLRGDTEAFF.

This chain uses TRBV6-5 with TRBJ2-2, with TRBD1 as a possible D gene (5 bases). Trimming removed 7 bases at V and 1 base at J, with 13 bases between. Germline CDR1 and CDR2: MNHEY and SVGAGI. CDR3 length: 15 residues. The CDR3 sequence: CASTRQILNTGELFF. The DNA for the CDR3 is TGTGCCAGCACTCGACAGATTCTGAACACCGGGGAGCTGTTTTTT.

This clone was counted a single time. V usage is TRBV4-2 and J usage is TRBJ2-2; D is perhaps TRBD2 (6 bases). The germline V gene encodes CDR1 LGHNA and CDR2 YNFKEQ. Trimming removed 7 bases from V and 5 bases from J, with 17 bases in between. This CDR3 is 15 amino acids long. The CDR3 DNA is TGTGCCAGCATACCAGGGTCAGGAGGGACCGGGGAGCTGTTTTTT. Translation: CASIPGSGGTGELFF.